These 30 T cell receptor beta chains share one sample of origin, sequenced in a study of blood T cell repertoires in COVID-19. Sequenced by immunoSEQ multiplex PCR; TCRdb stores in-frame clones only, minus some. The data hold under 75,000 clones, with more than 75% observed a single time. The material sequenced was peripheral blood. These receptors were obtained from a woman of 80 years or more with acute or convalescent COVID-19.

V is TRBV18 and J is TRBJ1-1; maybe TRBD1 (5 bases). Trimming pared 5 bases from V and 1 base from J, leaving 11 bases between. Germline-derived CDR1 and CDR2 are KGHSH and LQKENI. CDR3 size: 14 residues. CDR3 region: CASSSGLSNTEAFF. In nucleotides, the CDR3 is TGTGCCAGCTCATCGGGACTTTCGAACACTGAAGCTTTCTTT.

The chain employs TRBV27 and TRBJ1-5; D is perhaps TRBD1 (5 bases). Germline CDR1 is MNHEY and CDR2 is SMNVEV (reference sequence). Trimming shortened V by 6 bases and J by 1 base, and 10 bases separated the two germline ends. This CDR3 comprises 14 residues. CDR3 in DNA: TGTGCCAGCAGGGGGGGGGAGAGCAATCAGCCCCAGCATTTT. It is translated as CASRGGESNQPQHF.

J is TRBJ1-5 and V is TRBV18, with 8 bases that match TRBD1. The CDR3 consists of 16 residues. Germline V lookup: CDR1 KGHSH, CDR2 LQKENI. Unmatched junction bases numbered 8, after V lost 3 bases and J lost 4 bases. This CDR3 is CASSPAGTGANQPQHF. Written as DNA, the CDR3 is TGTGCCAGCTCACCTGCCGGGACAGGTGCGAATCAGCCCCAGCATTTT.

The chain combines TRBV16 with TRBJ2-2; D may be TRBD2 (5 bases). V gave up 2 bases and J gave up 5 bases, with 15 bases separating them. The CDR3 loop spans 16 amino acids. From germline, CDR1 is KGHSY and CDR2 FQNENV. Here the CDR3 reads CASSQARVIGTGELFF. CDR3 nucleotide sequence: TGTGCCAGCAGCCAAGCGAGGGTAATCGGAACCGGGGAGCTGTTTTTT. Supplemented by reference TRBV16 and TRBJ2-2, the full variable domain reads GEEVAQTPKHLVRGEGQKAKLYCAPIKGHSYVFWYQQVLKNEFKFLISFQNENVFDETGMPKERFSAKCLPNSPCSLEIQATKLEDSAVYFCASSQARVIGTGELFFGEGSRLTVL.

This rearrangement joins TRBV24-1 to TRBJ1-1, with a weak D call TRBD1 (6 bases). Germline assignment: CDR1 KGHDR and CDR2 SFDVKD. The CDR3 covers 15 residues. The V end was cut by 3 bases, the J end by 1 base, with 11 bases between. CDR3 in DNA: TGTGCCACCAGTGATCCGGCGACAGGGAACACTGAAGCTTTCTTT. It specifies CATSDPATGNTEAFF.

The chain carries TRBV5-4 and TRBJ2-5; weak D call: TRBD2 (5 bases). Germline V lookup: CDR1 SGHNT, CDR2 YYREEE (reference sequence). The ends were cut back, 6 bases at V and 7 bases at J, with 19 bases in the middle. This CDR3 has 14 amino acids. CDR3 amino acids: CASTFGSAMGTQYF. DNA of the CDR3: TGTGCCAGCACCTTTGGTAGCGCAATGGGGACCCAGTACTTC.

At least ten counts were recorded for this clone. Written as DNA, the CDR3 is TGTGCAGCCGATGTTGGACAGAGCTCCTACGAGCAGTACTTC. Amino acids: CAADVGQSSYEQYF. The gene calls are TRBV6-5 and TRBJ2-7; perhaps TRBD1 as D (6 bases). CDR1 is MNHEY, CDR2 SVGAGI, per germline. CDR3 size: 14 residues.

The table lists this clone with a few counts. The chain is built from TRBV5-1 and TRBJ2-3; 11 bases agree with TRBD2. The germline V gene encodes CDR1 SGHRS and CDR2 YFSETQ. V was clipped by 4 bases and J by 6 bases; unmatched bases: 10. This CDR3 region has 16 residues. The chain's CDR3 is CASSLGTSGPPDTQYF. As DNA, the CDR3 is TGCGCCAGCAGCCTCGGGACTAGCGGCCCCCCGGATACGCAGTATTTT.

The chain combines TRBV5-4 with TRBJ2-7; 9 bases match TRBD1. V lost 2 bases to trimming and J lost 6 bases; unmatched junction nucleotides: 9. The CDR3 spans 15 residues. The V gene's germline CDR1 is SGHNT and CDR2 YYREEE (reference sequence). The CDR3 reads CASSFGTGRMGEQYF. The CDR3 DNA sequence: TGTGCCAGCAGCTTTGGGACAGGGCGGATGGGCGAGCAGTACTTC.

The V call is TRBV5-6, the J call TRBJ2-7; 10 bases are shared with TRBD2. The CDR3 is made up of 18 amino acids. The V segment lost 3 bases and the J segment 5 bases; nucleotides outside the gene matches: 17. Germline V gene data show CDR1 as SGHDT and CDR2 as YYEEEE. The CDR3 is CASSSPPSAGGRPDEQYF. The CDR3 DNA reads TGTGCCAGCAGCTCCCCTCCTTCAGCGGGAGGGCGTCCGGACGAGCAGTACTTC.

The gene calls are TRBV6-1 and TRBJ2-5; the match to TRBD1 covers 8 bases. The CDR3 covers 14 residues. With V trimmed by 3 bases and J by 3 bases, 3 bases remained unmatched. Germline assignment: CDR1 MNHNS and CDR2 SASEGT. CDR3 sequence: CASSDPDREETQYF. As DNA, the CDR3 is TGTGCCAGCAGTGACCCGGACAGGGAAGAGACCCAGTACTTC.

This clone was picked up one time. CDR3 nucleotides: TGTGCCAGCAGCCGCAGACTAGCGGGGAGCACAGATACGCAGTATTTT. Translation gives CASSRRLAGSTDTQYF. The chain links TRBV7-2 to TRBJ2-3; 11 bases are a match to TRBD2. Germline V gene data show CDR1 as SGHTA and CDR2 as FQGNSA. The junction had 4 bases not matched to a gene; V was cut back by 5 bases and J by 0 bases. CDR3 length: 16 amino acids.

The CDR3 DNA reads TGTGCCAGCAGCCCGGGACTAGCGCAATCCTACGAGCAGTACTTC. Residues: CASSPGLAQSYEQYF. The rearrangement uses TRBV9 and TRBJ2-7; 10 bases line up with TRBD2. Germline V CDR1 and CDR2: SGDLS, YYNGEE. The CDR3 length is 15 residues. With 4 bases clipped from V and 1 base from J, the junction kept 5 bases outside the gene matches. The full variable domain, rest sourced from reference TRBV9 and TRBJ2-7, is DSGVTQTPKHLITATGQRVTLRCSPRSGDLSVYWYQQSLDQGLQFLIQYYNGEERAKGNILERFSAQQFPDLHSELNLSSLELGDSALYFCASSPGLAQSYEQYFGPGTRLTVT.

About this clone: The identical CDR3 is also encoded by other nucleotide sequences in the sample. In DNA form, the CDR3 reads TGTGCCAGCAGCCGTCTAGCGGGTGGGTCCTACAATGAGCAGTTCTTC. Amino acid sequence: CASSRLAGGSYNEQFF. V gene TRBV9 combines with J gene TRBJ2-1; 8 bases are a match to TRBD2. The CDR3 has 16 amino acids. Trimming at V came to 4 bases and at J to 1 base, leaving 7 bases not matched to a gene. CDR1 is SGDLS, CDR2 YYNGEE, per germline.

This clone has only a few counts. The chain carries TRBV12-5 and TRBJ2-1, with 11 bases aligning to TRBD2. Trimming removed 6 bases from V and 3 bases from J; junction bases left unmatched: 7. The CDR3 runs 16 residues. Germline CDR1 LGHNT, CDR2 FRNRAP. The DNA for the CDR3 is TGTGCTAGTGGCCGACCGGGACTAGCGGACTACAATGAGCAGTTCTTC. Translation gives CASGRPGLADYNEQFF.

The chain has TRBV2 and TRBJ1-5, with TRBD1 matching 7 bases. Germline V gives CDR1 SNHLY, CDR2 FYNNEI. V gave up 10 bases and J gave up 6 bases; unmatched junction bases: 15. CDR3 length: 15 amino acids. The CDR3 DNA reads as TGTGCCACAAAGCCTGACAGGGTTCTGGGTCAGCCCCAGCATTTT. Protein sequence: CATKPDRVLGQPQHF.

V is TRBV13 and J is TRBJ2-7, with TRBD2 matching over 9 bases. With 1 base clipped from V and 2 bases from J, the junction kept 12 bases outside the gene matches. Germline CDR1 and CDR2: PRHDT and FYEKMQ (reference sequence). The CDR3 extends over 18 amino acids. CDR3 protein: CASSLDELAGAGPYEQYF. CDR3 coding DNA: TGTGCCAGCAGCTTAGACGAACTAGCGGGCGCGGGGCCCTACGAGCAGTACTTC.

The chain uses TRBV10-1 and TRBJ2-2, with D perhaps matching TRBD1 (5 bases). CDR3 length: 12 residues. Deletions cut 6 bases from V and 3 bases from J, with 5 bases between. Per the germline V gene, CDR1 is WNHNN and CDR2 is SYGVQD (reference sequence). In DNA, the CDR3 is TGCGCCAGCAGAGGGGACACCGGGGAGCTGTTTTTT. This encodes CASRGDTGELFF.

The chain links TRBV5-4 to TRBJ2-1; D might be TRBD2 (6 bases). The germline V gene encodes CDR1 SGHNT and CDR2 YYREEE (reference sequence). CDR3 length: 16 residues. The ends were cut back, 4 bases at V and 0 bases at J, with 14 bases in the middle. The CDR3 reads CASSAWLASSYNEQFF. CDR3 coding DNA: TGTGCCAGCAGCGCCTGGCTAGCGAGCTCCTACAATGAGCAGTTCTTC.

The gene calls are TRBV9 and TRBJ2-3; D may be TRBD2 (6 bases). Deletions cut 2 bases from V and 5 bases from J, with 21 bases between. The CDR3 extends over 17 amino acids. Per germline, CDR1 SGDLS and CDR2 YYNGEE. The CDR3 protein is CASSVQPGPYGGDTQYF. In DNA, the CDR3 is TGTGCCAGCAGCGTGCAGCCGGGCCCCTACGGGGGAGATACGCAGTATTTT.

This clone has more than one count but fewer than ten. The chain couples TRBV19 to TRBJ1-3; 7 positions agree with TRBD1. The CDR3 has 13 residues. Germline V lookup: CDR1 LNHDA, CDR2 SQIVND (reference sequence). V trimming: 6 bases; J trimming: 7 bases; junction bases outside the gene matches: 6. The CDR3 loop is CASSRGQVNTIYF. In DNA form, the CDR3 reads TGTGCCAGTAGCCGCGGACAGGTCAACACCATATATTTT.

This sequence joins TRBV7-9 and TRBJ1-1; D is unresolved. This CDR3 is built from 12 residues. V gave up 3 bases and J gave up 7 bases, with 9 bases separating them. Germline values: CDR1 SEHNR, CDR2 FQNEAQ (reference sequence). The CDR3 spells CASSFEAREAFF. The CDR3 nucleotides are TGTGCCAGCAGCTTTGAGGCCCGTGAAGCTTTCTTT. Full variable domain (missing parts from reference TRBV7-9 and TRBJ1-1): DTGVSQNPRHKITKRGQNVTFRCDPISEHNRLYWYRQTLGQGPEFLTYFQNEAQLEKSRLLSDRFSAERPKGSFSTLEIQRTEQGDSAMYLCASSFEAREAFFGQGTRLTVV.

The chain couples TRBV30 to TRBJ1-1, with D uncertain. CDR3 length equals 13 residues. Germline V gene sequence: CDR1 GTSNPN, CDR2 SVGIG (reference sequence). V lost 0 bases and J 6 bases, leaving 11 bases between the germline ends. CDR3 residues: CAWSVHGGSEAFF. In nucleotides, the CDR3 is TGTGCCTGGAGTGTACATGGAGGCTCTGAAGCTTTCTTT. Combining the CDR3 with reference TRBV30 and TRBJ1-1 gives the whole variable domain SQTIHQWPATLVQPVGSPLSLECTVEGTSNPNLYWYRQAAGRGLQLLFYSVGIGQISSEVPQNLSASRPQDRQFILSSKKLLLSDSGFYLCAWSVHGGSEAFFGQGTRLTVV.

The chain links TRBV18 to TRBJ2-1; 7 bases are shared with TRBD1. The CDR3 covers 14 residues. V was pared by 2 bases and J by 5 bases, with 3 bases of the junction left unmatched. Germline lookup yields CDR1 KGHSH and CDR2 LQKENI. The CDR3 region is CASSPLGQNNEQFF. The CDR3 DNA follows: TGTGCCAGCTCACCATTGGGACAGAACAATGAGCAGTTCTTC.

CDR3 loop: CASSPYRTGAGTDTQYF. The CDR3 DNA follows: TGTGCCAGCAGCCCGTACCGGACAGGGGCCGGCACAGATACGCAGTATTTT. The rearrangement joins TRBV3-1 (or the pseudogene TRBV3-2) to TRBJ2-3, with 9 nucleotides matching TRBD1. V gave up 4 bases and J gave up 1 base; unmatched junction bases: 9. This CDR3 comprises 17 residues. From germline, CDR1 is LGHDT and CDR2 YNNKEL (reference sequence).

This clone has more than one count but fewer than ten. The CDR3 DNA is TGTGCCAGCAGTTTAGACCGGGGGCAGCCCCAGCATTTT. This translates into CASSLDRGQPQHF. The chain links TRBV28 to TRBJ1-5; tentative D call: TRBD1 (5 bases). The V and J ends lost 2 bases and 7 bases respectively, with 9 bases between them. Germline V gene data show CDR1 as MDHEN and CDR2 as SYDVKM. The CDR3 has 13 amino acids.

This clone was seen only a few times. V and J are TRBV7-3 and TRBJ2-7, with TRBD2 identical over 14 bases. There are 16 residues in the CDR3. J lost 6 bases, V lost 3 bases, and 7 bases had no gene match. CDR1 and CDR2 from the germline V gene are SGHTA and FQGTGA. CDR3 nucleotides: TGTGCCAGCAGCTTGACTAGCGGGAGGGCCGGCGGCGAGCAGTACTTC. As protein: CASSLTSGRAGGEQYF.

The chain joins TRBV30 to TRBJ2-7; 9 positions agree with TRBD2. CDR1 and CDR2 from the germline V gene are GTSNPN and SVGIG (reference sequence). This CDR3 comprises 15 residues. Trimming removed 2 bases from V and 0 bases from J; junction bases left unmatched: 5. CDR3 amino acids: CAWSWREGNSYEQYF. CDR3 sequence (DNA): TGTGCCTGGAGTTGGCGGGAGGGGAACTCCTACGAGCAGTACTTC.

J is TRBJ2-2 and V is TRBV4-2, with 8 bases matching TRBD1. CDR1 is LGHNA, CDR2 YNFKEQ, per germline. The CDR3 is made up of 17 amino acids. J lost 6 bases, V lost 0 bases, and 9 bases had no gene match. The DNA of the CDR3 is TGTGCCAGCAGCCAAGATCCCCAGGGGGCGCTTGCCGGGGAGCTGTTTTTT. It specifies CASSQDPQGALAGELFF.

The chain is built from TRBV28 and TRBJ1-1, with unresolved D. The germline gives CDR1 MDHEN, CDR2 SYDVKM. The CDR3 is 16 amino acids. Trimming stripped 6 bases from V and 2 bases from J, with 19 bases between. This CDR3 is CASSYHLSYENTEAFF. CDR3 DNA: TGTGCCAGCAGCTATCACCTGAGTTACGAAAACACTGAAGCTTTCTTT.